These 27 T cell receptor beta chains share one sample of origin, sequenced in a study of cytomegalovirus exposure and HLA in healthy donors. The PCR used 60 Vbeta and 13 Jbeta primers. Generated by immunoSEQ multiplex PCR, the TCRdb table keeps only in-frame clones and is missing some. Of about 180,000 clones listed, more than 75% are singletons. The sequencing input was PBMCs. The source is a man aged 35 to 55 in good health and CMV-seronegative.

CDR3 in DNA: TGCGCCAGCAGCACGGACATGAACACTGAAGCTTTCTTT. Translated: CASSTDMNTEAFF. The chain combines TRBV5-1 with TRBJ1-1, with D tentatively TRBD1 (5 bases). The germline V gene has CDR1 SGHRS and CDR2 YFSETQ. V lost 4 bases to trimming and J lost 0 bases, with 7 bases between them. This CDR3 is built from 13 residues.

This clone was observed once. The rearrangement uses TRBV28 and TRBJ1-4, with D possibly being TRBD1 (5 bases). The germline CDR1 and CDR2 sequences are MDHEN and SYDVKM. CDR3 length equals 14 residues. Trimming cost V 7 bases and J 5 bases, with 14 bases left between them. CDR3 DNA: TGTGCCAGCATAAGCGGGACGGGAAATGAAAAACTGTTTTTT. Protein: CASISGTGNEKLFF. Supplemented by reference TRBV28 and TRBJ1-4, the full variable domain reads DVKVTQSSRYLVKRTGEKVFLECVQDMDHENMFWYRQDPGLGLRLIYFSYDVKMKEKGDIPEGYSVSREKKERFSLILESASTNQTSMYLCASISGTGNEKLFFGSGTQLSVL.

The CDR3 region is CASSQDSSGATYNEQFF. The CDR3 region has the DNA TGCGCCAGCAGCCAAGATTCTAGCGGGGCAACCTACAATGAGCAGTTCTTC. The chain couples TRBV4-3 to TRBJ2-1, with 9 bases lining up with TRBD2. CDR1 LGHNA and CDR2 YSLEER come from the germline V gene. V shed 0 bases, J shed 2 bases, and the junction held 5 bases outside the gene matches. The CDR3 loop spans 17 amino acids.

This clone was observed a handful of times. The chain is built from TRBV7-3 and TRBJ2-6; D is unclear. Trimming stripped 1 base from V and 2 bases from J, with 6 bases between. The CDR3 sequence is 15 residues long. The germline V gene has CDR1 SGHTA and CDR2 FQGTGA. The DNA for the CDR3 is TGTGCCAGCAGCTTAAGCCGGGCTGGGGCCAACGTCCTGACTTTC. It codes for CASSLSRAGANVLTF.

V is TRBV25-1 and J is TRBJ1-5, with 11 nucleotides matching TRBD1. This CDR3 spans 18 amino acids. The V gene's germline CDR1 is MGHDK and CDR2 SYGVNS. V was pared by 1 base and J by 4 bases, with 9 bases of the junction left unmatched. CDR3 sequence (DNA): TGTGCCAGCAGTGAATGGGGGACAGGGGGGAAAGGGAATCAGCCCCAGCATTTT. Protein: CASSEWGTGGKGNQPQHF.

CDR3 nucleotide sequence: TGTGCCAGCAGCCCCCCCCGGACAGGGAGGGCGGGTGGCTACACCTTC. The encoded protein is CASSPPRTGRAGGYTF. The chain is built from TRBV7-2 and TRBJ1-2; TRBD1 aligns across 8 bases. The CDR3 has 16 amino acids. V shed 5 bases and J 7 bases; nucleotides not matched to a gene: 15. Germline V gene data show CDR1 as SGHTA and CDR2 as FQGNSA. The variable domain in full, completed from reference TRBV7-2 and TRBJ1-2, reads GAGVSQSPSNKVTEKGKDVELRCDPISGHTALYWYRQSLGQGLEFLIYFQGNSAPDKSGLPSDRFSAERTGGSVSTLTIQRTQQEDSAVYLCASSPPRTGRAGGYTFGSGTRLTVV.

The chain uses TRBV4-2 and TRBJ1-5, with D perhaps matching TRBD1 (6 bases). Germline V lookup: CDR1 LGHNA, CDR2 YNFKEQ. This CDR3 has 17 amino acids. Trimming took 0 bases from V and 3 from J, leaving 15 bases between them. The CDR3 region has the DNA TGTGCCAGCAGCCAAGATTGGGGGCAGGGCTCCAATCAGCCCCAGCATTTT. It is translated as CASSQDWGQGSNQPQHF.

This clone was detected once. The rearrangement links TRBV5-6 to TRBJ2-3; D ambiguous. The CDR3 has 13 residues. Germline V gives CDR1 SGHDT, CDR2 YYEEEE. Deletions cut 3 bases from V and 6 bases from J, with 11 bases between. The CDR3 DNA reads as TGTGCCAGCAGCTCGAGAAACCGGGATACGCAGTATTTT. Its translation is CASSSRNRDTQYF.

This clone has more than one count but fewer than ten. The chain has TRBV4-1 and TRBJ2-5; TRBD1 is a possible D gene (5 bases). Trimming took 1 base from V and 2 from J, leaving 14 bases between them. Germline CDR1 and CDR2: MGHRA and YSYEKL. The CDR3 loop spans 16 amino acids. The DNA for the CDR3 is TGCGCCAGCAGCCAAGCCCCGCAGGGTGGGCAAGAGACCCAGTACTTC. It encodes CASSQAPQGGQETQYF.

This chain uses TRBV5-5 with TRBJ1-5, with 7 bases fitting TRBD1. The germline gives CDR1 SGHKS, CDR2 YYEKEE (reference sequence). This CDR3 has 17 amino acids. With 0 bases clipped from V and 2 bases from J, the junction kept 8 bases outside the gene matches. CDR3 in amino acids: CASSLALGGAGNQPQHF. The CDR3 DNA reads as TGTGCCAGCAGCTTGGCATTAGGGGGCGCCGGCAATCAGCCCCAGCATTTT. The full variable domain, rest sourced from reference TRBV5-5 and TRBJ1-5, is DAGVTQSPTHLIKTRGQQVTLRCSPISGHKSVSWYQQVLGQGPQFIFQYYEKEERGRGNFPDRFSARQFPNYSSELNVNALLLGDSALYLCASSLALGGAGNQPQHFGDGTRLSIL.

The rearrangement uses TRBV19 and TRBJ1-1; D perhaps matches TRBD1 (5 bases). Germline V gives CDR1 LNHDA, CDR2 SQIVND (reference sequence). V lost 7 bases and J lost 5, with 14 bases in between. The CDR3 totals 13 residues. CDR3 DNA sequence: TGTGCCAGTAAAGATGGGGGGAGAACTGAAGCTTTCTTT. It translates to CASKDGGRTEAFF.

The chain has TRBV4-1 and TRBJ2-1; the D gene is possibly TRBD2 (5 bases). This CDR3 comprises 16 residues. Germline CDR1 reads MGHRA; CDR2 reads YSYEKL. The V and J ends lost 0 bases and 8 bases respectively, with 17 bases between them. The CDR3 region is CASSQDVSGAKDEQFF. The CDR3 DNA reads TGCGCCAGCAGCCAAGATGTCAGCGGAGCGAAGGATGAGCAGTTCTTC.

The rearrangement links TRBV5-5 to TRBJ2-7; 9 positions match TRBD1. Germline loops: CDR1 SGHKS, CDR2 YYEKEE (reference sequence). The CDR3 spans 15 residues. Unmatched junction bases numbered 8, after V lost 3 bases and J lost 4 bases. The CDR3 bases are TGTGCCAGCAGCTACGGTCCCGGGACAGGGTACGAGCAGTACTTC. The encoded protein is CASSYGPGTGYEQYF.

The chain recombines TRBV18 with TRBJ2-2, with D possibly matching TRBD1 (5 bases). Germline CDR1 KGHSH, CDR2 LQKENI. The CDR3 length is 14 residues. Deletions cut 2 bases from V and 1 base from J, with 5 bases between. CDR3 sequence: CASSPGQNTGELFF. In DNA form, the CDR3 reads TGTGCCAGCTCACCAGGACAGAACACCGGGGAGCTGTTTTTT.

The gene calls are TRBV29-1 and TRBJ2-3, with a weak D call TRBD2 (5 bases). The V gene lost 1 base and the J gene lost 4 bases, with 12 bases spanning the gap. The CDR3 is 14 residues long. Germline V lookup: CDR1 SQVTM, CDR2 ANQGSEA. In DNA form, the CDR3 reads TGCAGCGTTGAAGGCCAGGCGAGGGCAGATACGCAGTATTTT. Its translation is CSVEGQARADTQYF.

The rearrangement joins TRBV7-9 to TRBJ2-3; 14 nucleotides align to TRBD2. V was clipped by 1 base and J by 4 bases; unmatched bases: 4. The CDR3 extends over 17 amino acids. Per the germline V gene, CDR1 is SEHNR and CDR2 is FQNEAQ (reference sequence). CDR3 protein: CASSLGLAGGPSDTQYF. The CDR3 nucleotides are TGTGCCAGCAGCTTAGGACTAGCGGGAGGGCCGTCAGATACGCAGTATTTT.

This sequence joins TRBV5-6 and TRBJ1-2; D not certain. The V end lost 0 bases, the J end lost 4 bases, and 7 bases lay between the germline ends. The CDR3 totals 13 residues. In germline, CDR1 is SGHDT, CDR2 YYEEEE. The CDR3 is CASSLGAIYGYTF. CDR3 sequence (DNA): TGTGCCAGCAGCTTGGGGGCGATCTATGGCTACACCTTC.

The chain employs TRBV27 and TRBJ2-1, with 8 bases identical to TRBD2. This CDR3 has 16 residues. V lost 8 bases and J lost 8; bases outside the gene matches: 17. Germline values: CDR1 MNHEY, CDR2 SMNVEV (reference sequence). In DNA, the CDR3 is TGTGCCAGCGGGACTTCGGGGGGGCCTTTTATCCATGAGCAGTTCTTC. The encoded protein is CASGTSGGPFIHEQFF.

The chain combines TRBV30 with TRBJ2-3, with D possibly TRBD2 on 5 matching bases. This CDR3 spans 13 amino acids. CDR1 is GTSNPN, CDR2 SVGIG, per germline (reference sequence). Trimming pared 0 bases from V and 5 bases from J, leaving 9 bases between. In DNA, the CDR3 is TGTGCCTGGAGTGTACGAGAGGGAGATACGCAGTATTTT. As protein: CAWSVREGDTQYF.

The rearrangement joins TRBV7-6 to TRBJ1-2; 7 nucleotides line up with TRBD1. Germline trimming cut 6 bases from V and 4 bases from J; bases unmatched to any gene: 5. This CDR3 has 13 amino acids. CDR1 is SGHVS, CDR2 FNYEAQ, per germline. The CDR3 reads CASRKTGSYGYTF. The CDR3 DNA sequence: TGTGCCAGCAGAAAGACAGGGAGCTATGGCTACACCTTC. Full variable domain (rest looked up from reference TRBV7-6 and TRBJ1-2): GAGVSQSPRYKVTKRGQDVALRCDPISGHVSLYWYRQALGQGPEFLTYFNYEAQQDKSGLPNDRFSAERPEGSISTLTIQRTEQRDSAMYRCASRKTGSYGYTFGSGTRLTVV.

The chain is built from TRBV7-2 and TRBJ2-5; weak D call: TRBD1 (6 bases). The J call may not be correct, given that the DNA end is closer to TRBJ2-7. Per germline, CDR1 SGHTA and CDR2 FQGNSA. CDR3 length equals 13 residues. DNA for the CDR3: TGTGCCAGCAGCTTAAGACAGGAGTACGAGCAGTACTTC. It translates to CASSLRQEYEQYF.

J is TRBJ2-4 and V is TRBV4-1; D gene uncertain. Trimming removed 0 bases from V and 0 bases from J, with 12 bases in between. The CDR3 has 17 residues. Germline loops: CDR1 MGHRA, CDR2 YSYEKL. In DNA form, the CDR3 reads TGCGCCAGCAGCCAAGATATGGCGGTTCTAGCCAAAAACATTCAGTACTTC. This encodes CASSQDMAVLAKNIQYF.

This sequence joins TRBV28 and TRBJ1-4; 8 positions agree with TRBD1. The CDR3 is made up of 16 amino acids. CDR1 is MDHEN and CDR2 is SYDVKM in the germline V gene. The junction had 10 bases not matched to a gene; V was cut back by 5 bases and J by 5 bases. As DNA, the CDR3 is TGTGCCAGCAGTATATTGACAGGGGCGGGCAATGAAAAACTGTTTTTT. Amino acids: CASSILTGAGNEKLFF.

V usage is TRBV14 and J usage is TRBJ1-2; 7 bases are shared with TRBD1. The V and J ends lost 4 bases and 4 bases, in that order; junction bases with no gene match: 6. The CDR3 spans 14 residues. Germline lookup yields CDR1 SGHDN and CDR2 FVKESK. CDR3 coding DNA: TGTGCCAGCAGCCCAAGACAGGGCCGCTATGGCTACACCTTC. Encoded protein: CASSPRQGRYGYTF.

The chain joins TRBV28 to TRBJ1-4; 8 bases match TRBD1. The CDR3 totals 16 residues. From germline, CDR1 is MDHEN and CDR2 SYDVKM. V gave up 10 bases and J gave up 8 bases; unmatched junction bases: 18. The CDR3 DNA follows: TGTGCCACCGGGGTGGGGAAAACAGGGGGACAAGAAAAACTGTTTTTT. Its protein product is CATGVGKTGGQEKLFF.

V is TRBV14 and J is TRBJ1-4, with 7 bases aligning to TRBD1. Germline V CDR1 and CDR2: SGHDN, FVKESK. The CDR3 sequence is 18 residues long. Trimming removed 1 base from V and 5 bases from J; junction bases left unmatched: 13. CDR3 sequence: CASSQGGDRAHPNEKLFF. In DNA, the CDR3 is TGTGCCAGCAGCCAAGGGGGCGACAGGGCGCATCCAAATGAAAAACTGTTTTTT.

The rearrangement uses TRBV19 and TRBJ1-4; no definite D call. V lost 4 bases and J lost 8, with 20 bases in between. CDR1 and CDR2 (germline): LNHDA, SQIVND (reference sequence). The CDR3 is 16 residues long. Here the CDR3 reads CASSTSDTSNSEKLFF. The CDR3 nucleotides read TGTGCCAGTAGTACCTCTGACACGTCGAACTCCGAAAAACTGTTTTTT.